One sample yielded the 15 T cell receptor beta chains listed below, sequenced in a study of blood T cell repertoires in COVID-19 (dated by TCRdb to 2020 to 2022). The library was built by means of the immunoSEQ multiplex PCR assay. TCRdb limited this immuneACCESS table to in-frame rearrangements with V and J called. A share of clones is missing; checked studies link under half to unresolved V genes, and the rest is unexplained. Across this sample there are about 84,000 clones, with 70% to 75% seen only once. Together, the top ten hold approximately 5.7% of the sample. The sample comprised peripheral blood. These TCRs come from a man in his fifties with active or convalescent COVID-19.

J is TRBJ2-3 and V is TRBV20-1; D is uncertain. The CDR3 extends over 11 amino acids. CDR1 DFQATT and CDR2 SNEGSKA come from the germline V gene (reference sequence). Between the trimmed V and J ends, which lost 6 bases and 6 bases, there was a span of 10 bases. The CDR3 is CSAPDGDTQYF. CDR3 nucleotide sequence: TGCAGTGCCCCAGACGGGGATACGCAGTATTTT.

The V and J genes are TRBV5-1 and TRBJ1-1; D is uncertain. The germline gives CDR1 SGHRS, CDR2 YFSETQ. Trimming took off 3 bases at V and 4 bases at J, with 13 bases between the two ends. This CDR3 comprises 14 residues. CDR3 bases: TGCGCCAGCAGCTCCAAGAATGTGGCCACTGAAGCTTTCTTT. Protein sequence: CASSSKNVATEAFF.

This clone was seen only a few times. A read error may explain this, as a much larger clone is one base away. CDR3 loop: CASSLAAGGHGYTF. CDR3 DNA sequence: TGTGCCAGCAGCTTAGCGGCAGGGGGCCATGGCTACACCTTC. The chain employs TRBV7-9 and TRBJ1-2, with 8 bases matching TRBD1. The V segment lost 0 bases and the J segment 6 bases; nucleotides outside the gene matches: 3. Germline V gene lookup returns CDR1 SEHNR and CDR2 FQNEAQ (reference sequence). The CDR3 loop spans 14 amino acids.

V is TRBV11-3 and J is TRBJ2-2; 11 positions match TRBD2. Losses at the gene ends were 4 bases for V and 5 bases for J; bases not matched to a gene: 6. CDR1 and CDR2 from the germline V gene are SGHNT and YENEEA. The CDR3 loop spans 16 amino acids. CDR3 region: CASSSRTSGGTGELFF. CDR3 in DNA: TGTGCCAGCAGCTCCCGCACTAGCGGGGGTACCGGGGAGCTGTTTTTT.

This clone was recorded a few times. The chain uses TRBV6-5 and TRBJ1-1, with D tentatively TRBD1 (5 bases). V shed 2 bases and J shed 7 bases, with 17 bases lying between them. The CDR3 is 15 residues long. The germline V gene encodes CDR1 MNHEY and CDR2 SVGAGI. The CDR3 loop is CASSYGEIGHDEAFF. The DNA for the CDR3 is TGTGCCAGCAGTTACGGCGAAATAGGACATGATGAAGCTTTCTTT.

This clone was seen a single time. This chain connects TRBV7-3 to TRBJ2-1; a weak D match, TRBD1 (6 bases). V lost 1 base and J 5 bases, leaving 6 bases between the germline ends. The V gene's germline CDR1 is SGHTA and CDR2 FQGTGA. The length of the CDR3 is 13 residues. The CDR3: CASSLNRDNEQFF. The CDR3 coding sequence is TGTGCCAGCAGCTTAAACAGGGACAATGAGCAGTTCTTC.

This clone appeared a single time. The rearrangement uses TRBV19 and TRBJ1-5; perhaps TRBD1 as D (5 bases). V lost 5 bases and J lost 5, with 7 bases in between. Per germline, CDR1 LNHDA and CDR2 SQIVND (reference sequence). The CDR3 covers 12 residues. The CDR3 region is CASSPGDQPQHF. In nucleotides, the CDR3 is TGTGCCAGTAGTCCGGGGGATCAGCCCCAGCATTTT.

The rearrangement uses TRBV25-1 and TRBJ2-3; no definite D call. V gave up 6 bases and J gave up 2 bases, with 6 bases separating them. The CDR3 totals 12 residues. Germline CDR1 is MGHDK and CDR2 is SYGVNS. CDR3 nucleotides: TGTGCCAGCAGCTACTTCACAGATACGCAGTATTTT. The encoded protein is CASSYFTDTQYF.

V and J are TRBV3-1 (or the pseudogene TRBV3-2) and TRBJ2-6; D ambiguous. V was pared by 4 bases and J by 0 bases, with 19 bases between. Germline loops: CDR1 LGHDT, CDR2 YNNKEL (reference sequence). The CDR3 covers 19 residues. The CDR3 region has the DNA TGTGCCAGCAGCCCCTATCGACACACAGCATACTCTGGGGCCAACGTCCTGACTTTC. Translated, it gives CASSPYRHTAYSGANVLTF.

The chain has TRBV7-2 and TRBJ2-3; 9 nucleotides align to TRBD2. This CDR3 is built from 16 residues. With V trimmed by 4 bases and J by 6 bases, 11 bases remained unmatched. Germline-derived CDR1 and CDR2 are SGHTA and FQGNSA. CDR3 loop: CASSSAGGSGGDTQYF. The CDR3 DNA follows: TGTGCCAGCAGCTCCGCCGGCGGTAGCGGGGGCGATACGCAGTATTTT. Complete variable domain (other parts from reference TRBV7-2 and TRBJ2-3): GAGVSQSPSNKVTEKGKDVELRCDPISGHTALYWYRQSLGQGLEFLIYFQGNSAPDKSGLPSDRFSAERTGGSVSTLTIQRTQQEDSAVYLCASSSAGGSGGDTQYFGPGTRLTVL.

This clone was recorded at least ten times. The chain employs TRBV11-2 and TRBJ1-2, with TRBD1 identical over 7 bases. The V segment lost 1 base and the J segment 4 bases; nucleotides outside the gene matches: 3. Looked up from germline, CDR1 is SGHAT and CDR2 is FQNNGV. CDR3 length: 14 amino acids. Here the CDR3 reads CASSLAAGGYGYTF. The DNA for the CDR3 is TGTGCCAGCAGCTTAGCGGCAGGGGGCTATGGCTACACCTTC.

A single count supports this clone. The genes are TRBV7-9 and TRBJ1-1; D is unresolved. The CDR3 is 12 residues long. Trimming stripped 3 bases from V and 6 bases from J, with 8 bases between. Germline V gene lookup returns CDR1 SEHNR and CDR2 FQNEAQ (reference sequence). CDR3 sequence reads: CASSFLVPEAFF. CDR3 DNA: TGTGCCAGCAGCTTCTTAGTACCTGAAGCTTTCTTT.

V is TRBV7-6 and J is TRBJ2-1, with a possible D match to TRBD2 (5 bases). This CDR3 comprises 21 residues. Germline loops: CDR1 SGHVS, CDR2 FNYEAQ. With 1 base removed from V and 5 bases from J, the gap between germline ends came to 30 bases. The CDR3 reads CASSLVGNIGELEPLNNEQFF. CDR3 bases: TGTGCCAGCAGCTTAGTAGGGAACATCGGGGAATTAGAACCCCTCAACAATGAGCAGTTCTTC.

This sequence joins TRBV7-9 and TRBJ2-3, with 10 bases matching TRBD1. Losses at the gene ends were 5 bases for V and 2 bases for J; bases not matched to a gene: 4. This CDR3 is built from 15 residues. The germline V gene has CDR1 SEHNR and CDR2 FQNEAQ (reference sequence). The DNA for the CDR3 is TGTGCCAGCAGCCCCGGACAGGGGGACACAGATACGCAGTATTTT. It encodes CASSPGQGDTDTQYF.

V is TRBV7-8 and J is TRBJ2-7; the match to TRBD2 covers 9 bases. The CDR3 is 15 residues long. V trimming: 4 bases; J trimming: 2 bases; junction bases outside the gene matches: 6. Germline CDR1 and CDR2: SGHVS and FQNEAQ. In nucleotides, the CDR3 is TGTGCCAGCAGCTCTGCGGGACTAGCCCCCTACGAGCAGTACTTC. As protein: CASSSAGLAPYEQYF. The full variable domain, with the rest looked up from reference TRBV7-8 and TRBJ2-7, is GAGVSQSPRYKVAKRGQDVALRCDPISGHVSLFWYQQALGQGPEFLTYFQNEAQLDKSGLPSDRFFAERPEGSVSTLKIQRTQQEDSAVYLCASSSAGLAPYEQYFGPGTRLTVT.